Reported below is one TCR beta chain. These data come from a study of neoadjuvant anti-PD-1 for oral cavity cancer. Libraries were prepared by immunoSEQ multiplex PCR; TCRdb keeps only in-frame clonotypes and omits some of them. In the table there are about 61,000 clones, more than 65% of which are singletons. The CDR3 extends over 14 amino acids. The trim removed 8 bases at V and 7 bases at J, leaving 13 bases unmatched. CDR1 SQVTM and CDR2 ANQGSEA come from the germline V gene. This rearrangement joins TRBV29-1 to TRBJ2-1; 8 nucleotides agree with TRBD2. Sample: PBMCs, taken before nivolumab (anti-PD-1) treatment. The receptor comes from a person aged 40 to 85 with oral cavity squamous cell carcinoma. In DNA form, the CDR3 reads TGCAGCCCTTACTCCGGGACTAGTGAGAATGAGCAGTTCTTC. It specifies CSPYSGTSENEQFF.